One and the same sample provided the 22 T cell receptor beta chains below, sequenced in a study of T cells expressing NK-cell markers. With the 5' RACE reads reprocessed, TCRdb shows one record per CDR3 protein and no DNA. The sample spans 500,000 to 700,000 distinct CDR3 sequences; the ten largest clones claim about 3.6%. The sequenced sample consisted of blood T cells: a sorted CD56 or NKG2C T cell subset, CD4+ or CD8+ T cells, or bulk PBMC T cells (not recorded which). The receptors originated from a young man in good health.

This chain's CDR3 is CASSPGQGERAEAFF. The chain links TRBV4-3 to TRBJ1-1; TCRdb selects TRBD1, and the lack of DNA leaves this call unchecked. The length of the CDR3 is 15 residues. Germline V gives CDR1 LGHNA, CDR2 YSLEER.

The chain carries TRBV29-1 and TRBJ2-5. Per germline, CDR1 SQVTM and CDR2 ANQGSEA. The CDR3 has 14 amino acids. CDR3 residues: CSVEDGQYQETQYF.

The gene calls are TRBV14 and TRBJ2-2. CDR1 is SGHDN and CDR2 is FVKESK in the germline V gene. The CDR3 is made up of 14 amino acids. The CDR3: CASSQHTNTGELFF. Full variable domain (rest looked up from reference TRBV14 and TRBJ2-2): EAGVTQFPSHSVIEKGQTVTLRCDPISGHDNLYWYRRVMGKEIKFLLHFVKESKQDESGMPNNRFLAERTGGTYSTLKVQPAELEDSGVYFCASSQHTNTGELFFGEGSRLTVL.

The chain is built from TRBV20-1 and TRBJ2-7; the TCRdb D gene call, TRBD2, has no DNA to confirm it. The CDR3 loop spans 15 amino acids. CDR1 DFQATT and CDR2 SNEGSKA come from the germline V gene (reference sequence). The CDR3 is CSARGGGSWADEQYF.

The gene calls are TRBV6-5 and TRBJ2-7; TCRdb selects TRBD2, and the lack of DNA leaves this call unchecked. This CDR3 contains 13 residues. Germline values: CDR1 MNHEY, CDR2 SVGAGI. The CDR3 is CASSYRRDYEQYF.

This CDR3 reads CATNEDRGLGTEAFF. The chain carries TRBV2 and TRBJ1-1; the TRBD1 assignment by TCRdb is unverifiable without DNA. Germline lookup yields CDR1 SNHLY and CDR2 FYNNEI. The CDR3 sequence is 15 residues long.

This chain links TRBV29-1 with TRBJ2-1. CDR3 size: 16 residues. CDR1 SQVTM and CDR2 ANQGSEA come from the germline V gene. CDR3: CSVEESYRGSYNEQFF.

This chain joins TRBV5-1 and TRBJ1-1; TCRdb returns TRBD1, unconfirmable since there is no DNA. The germline V gene encodes CDR1 SGHRS and CDR2 YFSETQ. The CDR3 contains 16 residues. The CDR3 sequence: CASSSEGWGQNTEAFF.

V and J are TRBV4-3 and TRBJ2-3; TCRdb lists TRBD1, though no DNA is available to test this call. Germline assignment: CDR1 LGHNA and CDR2 YSLEER. The CDR3 spans 13 residues. CDR3 amino acids: CASSQMGADTQYF.

V is TRBV5-1 and J is TRBJ2-1. The CDR3 spans 15 residues. Germline V gene lookup returns CDR1 SGHRS and CDR2 YFSETQ. Here the CDR3 reads CASSLISSSYNEQFF.

The rearrangement joins TRBV12-3 or TRBV12-4 to TRBJ2-7. The CDR3 extends over 15 amino acids. The CDR3: CASSPRNGERGEQYF.

V gene TRBV12-3 or TRBV12-4 combines with J gene TRBJ1-2; TCRdb's D call of TRBD1 is untestable without DNA. The CDR3 loop spans 13 amino acids. The CDR3 region is CASSLGGDHGYTF.

The chain uses TRBV27 and TRBJ2-7; TCRdb's D call, TRBD2, is unchecked because there is no DNA. Germline V lookup: CDR1 MNHEY, CDR2 SMNVEV (reference sequence). The CDR3 runs to 14 residues. CDR3 region: CASSHFGAPYEQYF.

The chain combines TRBV6-2 or TRBV6-3 with TRBJ2-1; as DNA is missing, the TRBD1 call by TCRdb cannot be tested. Germline-derived CDR1 and CDR2 are MNHEY and SVGEGT. This CDR3 has 15 residues. The CDR3: CASSYRLREYNEQFF.

The rearrangement links TRBV4-2 to TRBJ2-7; with no DNA, the TCRdb D assignment of TRBD2 cannot be verified. Germline lookup yields CDR1 LGHNA and CDR2 YNFKEQ. The length of the CDR3 is 16 residues. CDR3: CASSQDSIAGSPGQYF.

The chain carries TRBV27 and TRBJ2-7; TCRdb names TRBD1, which stays unverified in the absence of DNA. In germline, CDR1 is MNHEY, CDR2 SMNVEV (reference sequence). There are 17 residues in the CDR3. The CDR3 sequence is CASSHDPYGDRAYEQYF.

The chain carries TRBV28 and TRBJ2-3. Germline V gives CDR1 MDHEN, CDR2 SYDVKM. The CDR3 has 15 residues. This chain's CDR3 is CASSQVDYSTDTQYF.

The rearrangement joins TRBV15 to TRBJ2-7; there is no DNA to check the TCRdb D call of TRBD2. CDR3 length: 15 residues. Germline CDR1 reads LNHNV; CDR2 reads YYDKDF (reference sequence). CDR3 region: CATRETGLAMSGQYF.

The chain is built from TRBV27 and TRBJ2-7; TCRdb picks TRBD1, but there is no DNA to check that call. From germline, CDR1 is MNHEY and CDR2 SMNVEV (reference sequence). The CDR3 sequence is 16 residues long. The CDR3 sequence: CASSLSMGTDRYEQYF.

The rearrangement joins TRBV4-1 to TRBJ2-3; lacking DNA, the TRBD1 call made by TCRdb goes unchecked. Germline CDR1 is MGHRA and CDR2 is YSYEKL. The CDR3 covers 16 residues. CDR3 sequence reads: CASSPVQGSSTDTQYF.

The chain uses TRBV21-1 and TRBJ2-4; TCRdb names TRBD1, which stays unverified in the absence of DNA. TRBV21-1 is termed a pseudogene. There are 16 residues in the CDR3. This CDR3 is CASSKEGIQAKNIQYF.

This chain links TRBV7-6 with TRBJ2-1. In germline, CDR1 is SGHVS, CDR2 FNYEAQ. CDR3 length: 15 amino acids. The CDR3 protein is CASSAASDSYNEQFF.